Sequencing of this T cell receptor (beta chain) was carried out in a study of vaccination effects on CD4 cells after COVID-19. The CDR3 covers 19 residues. V lost 0 bases and J lost 3; bases outside the gene matches: 12. The germline gives CDR1 ENHRY, CDR2 SYGVKD. With regard to this clone: Its antigen remains unknown.

Produced via immunoSEQ multiplex PCR; TCRdb's table is partial and in-frame only. Among more than 60,000 clones, around 69% were seen once, and the ten largest hold over 2%. Culturing for about ten days preceded CD4+ T cell isolation. All study participants received two doses of BNT162b2 or mRNA-1273 vaccine. The receptor was derived from a human donor who received a COVID-19 vaccine. This chain uses TRBV10-3 with TRBJ2-4, with 9 bases that match TRBD1. The sample here was CD4+ T cells from PBMCs cultured without peptide, taken after COVID-19 vaccination. Written as DNA, the CDR3 is TGTGCCATCAGTGAGTCGGGACAGGGAGGGGGATTTGGCAAAAACATTCAGTACTTC. Its translation: CAISESGQGGGFGKNIQYF.